The T cell receptor beta chain under discussion was sequenced for a study of cytomegalovirus exposure and HLA in healthy donors. Overall study findings and caveats: CMV serostatus alone was available as immune exposure information. Later analysis identified several of the most significant clusters that appeared linked to common viral pathogens.

A note on this clone: As yet, its antigen is unknown.

The V and J ends lost 1 base and 4 bases respectively, with 13 bases between them. The germline CDR1 and CDR2 sequences are SEHNR and FQNEAQ (reference sequence). The CDR3 totals 15 residues. It was with 60 Vbeta and 13 Jbeta primers that the PCR ran. The protocol was immunoSEQ multiplex PCR, while the TCRdb copy is restricted to in-frame clones and leaves out a portion. Of some 110,000 clones in the sample, over 80% were seen once. The chain joins TRBV7-9 to TRBJ1-2; D unclear. The sequence derives from a man between 25 and 39 years old in good health and CMV-seropositive. The sample comprised PBMCs. The CDR3 loop reads CASSLGVRGIYGYTF. The CDR3 coding sequence is TGTGCCAGCAGCTTAGGAGTGAGAGGGATCTATGGCTACACCTTC.